This T cell receptor beta chain stems from a study of shared T cell receptors in the human thymus. The assay was immunoSEQ multiplex PCR, and TCRdb's table has in-frame clones only and misses some. The data hold hundreds of thousands of clones, with around 89% observed a single time. The V gene lost 1 base and the J gene lost 1 base, with 14 bases spanning the gap. The germline V gene has CDR1 SGHDT and CDR2 YYEEEE. CDR3 size: 17 residues. In addition, the sample was reused for a study of human thymus T cells.

The receptor was derived from a boy under two years old with a congenital heart defect. The rearrangement uses TRBV5-6 and TRBJ2-2; D might be TRBD1 (6 bases). Material: thymocytes. CDR3 nucleotide sequence: TGTGCCAGCAGCTTGAAAGGATTAGGGGGGAACACCGGGGAGCTGTTTTTT. It yields the protein CASSLKGLGGNTGELFF.